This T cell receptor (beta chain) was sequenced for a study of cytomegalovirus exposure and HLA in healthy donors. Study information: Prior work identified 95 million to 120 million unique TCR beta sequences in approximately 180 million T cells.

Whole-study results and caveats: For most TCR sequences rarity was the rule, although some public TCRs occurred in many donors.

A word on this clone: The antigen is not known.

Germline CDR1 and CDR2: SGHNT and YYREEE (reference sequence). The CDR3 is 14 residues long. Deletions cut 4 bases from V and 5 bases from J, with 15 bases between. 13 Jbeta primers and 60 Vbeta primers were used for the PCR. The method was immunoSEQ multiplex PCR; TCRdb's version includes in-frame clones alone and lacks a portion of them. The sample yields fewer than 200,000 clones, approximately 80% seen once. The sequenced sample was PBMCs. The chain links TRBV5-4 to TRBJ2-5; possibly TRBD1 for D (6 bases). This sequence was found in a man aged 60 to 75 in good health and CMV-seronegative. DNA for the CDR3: TGTGCCAGCAGCAAGGACAGCTCTGGCGAGACCCAGTACTTC. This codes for CASSKDSSGETQYF.